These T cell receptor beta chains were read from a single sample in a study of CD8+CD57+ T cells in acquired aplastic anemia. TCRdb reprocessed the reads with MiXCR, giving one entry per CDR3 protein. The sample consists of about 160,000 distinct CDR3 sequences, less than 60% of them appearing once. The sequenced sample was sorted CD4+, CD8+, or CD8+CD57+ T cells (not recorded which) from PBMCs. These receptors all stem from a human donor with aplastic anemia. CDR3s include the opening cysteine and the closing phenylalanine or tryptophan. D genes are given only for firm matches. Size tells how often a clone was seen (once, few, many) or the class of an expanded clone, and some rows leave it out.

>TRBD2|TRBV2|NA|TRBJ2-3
CATLRAGVPTDTQYF
TGTGCCACCTTGAGAGCGGGAGTCCCCACAGATACGCAGTATTTT
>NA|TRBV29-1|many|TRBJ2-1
CSVAPGLGQFF
TGCAGCGTTGCTCCGGGACTGGGGCAGTTCTTC
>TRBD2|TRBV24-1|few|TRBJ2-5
CATSDFRTSLETQYF
TGTGCCACCAGTGATTTCCGGACTAGCCTAGAGACCCAGTACTTC
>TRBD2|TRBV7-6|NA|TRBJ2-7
CASGTSGTHEQYF
TGTGCCAGCGGGACTAGCGGGACCCACGAGCAGTACTTC
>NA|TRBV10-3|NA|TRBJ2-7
CAISESLVAYEQYF
TGTGCCATCAGTGAGTCCCTCGTAGCCTACGAGCAGTACTTC
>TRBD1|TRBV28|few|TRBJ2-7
CASSPRRGQGTAEQYF
TGTGCCAGCAGTCCCAGGAGGGGACAGGGCACCGCCGAGCAGTACTTC
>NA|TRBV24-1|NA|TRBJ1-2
CATSAGQHNYGYTF
TGTGCCACCAGTGCAGGACAGCATAACTATGGCTACACCTTC
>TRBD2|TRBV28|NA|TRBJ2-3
CASSSFASGSSDTQYF
TGTGCCAGCAGTTCGTTCGCTAGCGGGAGTTCAGATACGCAGTATTTT
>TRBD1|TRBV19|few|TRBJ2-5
CASSDQGAGQPQYF
TGTGCCAGTAGTGATCAGGGGGCAGGGCAGCCCCAGTACTTC
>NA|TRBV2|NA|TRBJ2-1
CASSYSDGSYNEQFF
TGTGCCAGCAGTTACTCAGACGGATCCTACAATGAGCAGTTCTTC
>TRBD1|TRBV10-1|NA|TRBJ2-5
CASSEGQGASETQYF
TGCGCCAGCAGTGAGGGACAGGGGGCCTCAGAGACCCAGTACTTC
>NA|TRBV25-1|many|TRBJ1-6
CASTRTGLNSPLHF
TGTGCCAGCACCCGTACAGGGCTCAATTCACCCCTCCACTTT
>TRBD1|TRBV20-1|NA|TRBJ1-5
CSTRVRPGQGAERNQPQHF
TGCAGTACTAGAGTAAGACCGGGACAGGGGGCCGAAAGAAATCAGCCCCAGCATTTT
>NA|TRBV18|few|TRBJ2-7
CASSPVFKDRSYEQYF
TGTGCCAGCTCACCAGTATTCAAGGACCGCTCCTACGAGCAGTACTTC
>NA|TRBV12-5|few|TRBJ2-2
CASGLVPGPRPSGELFF
TGTGCTAGTGGTTTGGTACCAGGTCCCCGCCCCTCCGGGGAGCTGTTTTTT
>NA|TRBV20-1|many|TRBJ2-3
CSASPSGPTDTQYF
TGCAGTGCTAGCCCCAGCGGTCCCACGGATACGCAGTATTTT
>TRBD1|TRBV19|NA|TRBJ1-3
CASGQGAKGNTIYF
TGTGCCAGTGGACAGGGGGCGAAAGGAAACACCATATATTTT
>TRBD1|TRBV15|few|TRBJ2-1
CATSKDRIGLNEQFF
TGTGCCACCAGCAAGGACAGGATTGGGCTCAATGAGCAGTTCTTC
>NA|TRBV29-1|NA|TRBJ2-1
CSVVENEQFF
TGCAGCGTTGTAGAGAATGAGCAGTTCTTC
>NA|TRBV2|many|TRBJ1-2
CASSRGGSNYGYTF
TGTGCCAGCAGTAGGGGGGGGTCTAACTATGGCTACACCTTC
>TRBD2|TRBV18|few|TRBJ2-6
CASSPLTGGPESSGANVLTF
TGTGCCAGCTCACCCCTCACGGGAGGGCCCGAAAGCTCTGGGGCCAACGTCCTGACTTTC
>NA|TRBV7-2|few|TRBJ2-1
CASSLGSGGTEFF
TGTGCCAGCAGCTTAGGAAGTGGCGGCACAGAGTTCTTC
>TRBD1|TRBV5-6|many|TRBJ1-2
CASSLAGGAGYTF
TGTGCCAGCAGCTTGGCAGGGGGCGCAGGCTACACCTTC
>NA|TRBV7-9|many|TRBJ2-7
CASNSRQSSYEQYF
TGTGCCAGCAACTCTCGGCAGAGCTCCTACGAGCAGTACTTC
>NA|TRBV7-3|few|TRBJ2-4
CASSLKGGAMAIQYF
TGTGCCAGCAGCTTAAAAGGGGGGGCGATGGCCATTCAGTACTTC
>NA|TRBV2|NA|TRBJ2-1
CASGPEQFF
TGTGCCAGCGGACCTGAGCAGTTCTTC
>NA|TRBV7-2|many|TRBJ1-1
CASSLNSPGTEAFF
TGTGCCAGCAGCTTAAACAGCCCGGGGACGGAAGCTTTCTTT
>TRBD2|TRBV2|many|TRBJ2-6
CASSPGGTGANVLTF
TGTGCCAGCAGCCCGGGGGGAACTGGGGCCAACGTCCTGACTTTC
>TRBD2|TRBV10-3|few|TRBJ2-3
CAIRKAGGLADTQYF
TGTGCCATCAGAAAGGCGGGGGGGCTGGCGGATACGCAGTATTTT
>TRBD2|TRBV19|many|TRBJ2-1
CASSKGSGRALYNEQFF
TGTGCCAGTAGTAAAGGGAGCGGGAGGGCCCTCTACAATGAGCAGTTCTTC
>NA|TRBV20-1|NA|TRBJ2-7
CSARPAGRPYEQYF
TGCAGTGCTAGACCGGCAGGGAGACCCTACGAGCAGTACTTC
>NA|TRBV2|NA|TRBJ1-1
CASNRDGDTEAFF
TGTGCCAGCAACAGGGACGGGGATACTGAAGCTTTCTTT
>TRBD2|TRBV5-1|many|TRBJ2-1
CASSLGLAGGFYNEQFF
TGCGCCAGCAGCTTGGGACTAGCGGGAGGGTTCTACAATGAGCAGTTCTTC
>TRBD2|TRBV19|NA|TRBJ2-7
CASSPRTSGENEQYF
TGTGCCAGTAGTCCACGGACTAGCGGGGAAAACGAGCAGTACTTC
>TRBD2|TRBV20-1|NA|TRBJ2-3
CSGYIAGTDTQYF
TGCAGTGGCTACATAGCGGGTACAGATACGCAGTATTTT
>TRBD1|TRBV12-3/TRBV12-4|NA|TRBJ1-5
CASSSRTGGGSNQPQHF
TGTGCCAGCAGTTCCCGGACAGGGGGGGGCAGCAATCAGCCCCAGCATTTT
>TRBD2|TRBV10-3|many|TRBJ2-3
CAITPGLGLTDTQYF
TGTGCCATCACCCCGGGACTAGGACTAACAGATACGCAGTATTTT
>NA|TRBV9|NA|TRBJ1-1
CASSVLPLGTEAFF
TGTGCCAGCAGCGTATTGCCCCTCGGTACTGAAGCTTTCTTT
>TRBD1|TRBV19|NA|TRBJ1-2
CASSTRTGAANYGYTF
TGTGCCAGTAGTACTAGGACAGGAGCCGCTAACTATGGCTACACCTTC
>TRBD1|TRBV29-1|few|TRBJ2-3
CSCGGTGGSDTQYF
TGCAGCTGTGGCGGGACAGGGGGATCAGATACGCAGTATTTT